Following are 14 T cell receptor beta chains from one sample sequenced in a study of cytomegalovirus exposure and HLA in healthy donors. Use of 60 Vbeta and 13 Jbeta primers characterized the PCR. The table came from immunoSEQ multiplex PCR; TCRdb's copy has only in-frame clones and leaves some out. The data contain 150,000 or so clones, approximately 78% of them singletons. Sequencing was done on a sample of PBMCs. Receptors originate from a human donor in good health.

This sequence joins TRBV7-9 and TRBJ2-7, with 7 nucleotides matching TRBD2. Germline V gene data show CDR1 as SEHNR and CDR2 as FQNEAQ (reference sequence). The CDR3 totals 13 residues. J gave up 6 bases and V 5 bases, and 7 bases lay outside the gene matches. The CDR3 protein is CASSRTGGGEQYF. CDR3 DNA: TGTGCCAGCAGCCGGACGGGGGGAGGCGAGCAGTACTTC.

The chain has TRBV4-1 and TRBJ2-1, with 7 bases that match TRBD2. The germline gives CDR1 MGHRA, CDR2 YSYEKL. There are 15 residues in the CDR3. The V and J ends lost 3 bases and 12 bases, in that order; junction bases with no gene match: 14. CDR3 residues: CASSHGGGGLSGQFF. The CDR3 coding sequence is TGCGCCAGCAGCCATGGCGGGGGAGGATTAAGCGGGCAGTTCTTC.

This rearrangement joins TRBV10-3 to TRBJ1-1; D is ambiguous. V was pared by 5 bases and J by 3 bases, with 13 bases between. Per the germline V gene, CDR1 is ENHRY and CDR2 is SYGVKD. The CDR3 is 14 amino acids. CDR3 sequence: CAISKSGEDTEAFF. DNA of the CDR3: TGTGCCATCAGTAAGAGCGGGGAGGACACTGAAGCTTTCTTT.

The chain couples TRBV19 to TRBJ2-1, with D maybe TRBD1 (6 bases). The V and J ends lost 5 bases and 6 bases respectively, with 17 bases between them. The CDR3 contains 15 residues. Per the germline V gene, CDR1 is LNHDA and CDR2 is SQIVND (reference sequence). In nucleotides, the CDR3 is TGTGCCAGTAGTGTACGACAGCTCAGGGGCAATGAGCAGTTCTTC. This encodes CASSVRQLRGNEQFF.

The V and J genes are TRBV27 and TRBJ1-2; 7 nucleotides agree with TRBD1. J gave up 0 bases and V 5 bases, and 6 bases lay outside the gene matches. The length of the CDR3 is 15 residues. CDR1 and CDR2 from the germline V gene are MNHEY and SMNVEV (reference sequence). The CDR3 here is CASSTTGASNYGYTF. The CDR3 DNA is TGTGCCAGCAGTACAACAGGGGCGTCTAACTATGGCTACACCTTC.

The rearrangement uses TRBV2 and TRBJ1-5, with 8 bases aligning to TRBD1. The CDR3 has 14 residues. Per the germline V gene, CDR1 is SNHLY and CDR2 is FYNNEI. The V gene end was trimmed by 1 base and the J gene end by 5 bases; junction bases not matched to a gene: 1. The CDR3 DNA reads TGTGCCAGCAGTGAAGGACAGGGGTATCAGCCCCAGCATTTT. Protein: CASSEGQGYQPQHF.

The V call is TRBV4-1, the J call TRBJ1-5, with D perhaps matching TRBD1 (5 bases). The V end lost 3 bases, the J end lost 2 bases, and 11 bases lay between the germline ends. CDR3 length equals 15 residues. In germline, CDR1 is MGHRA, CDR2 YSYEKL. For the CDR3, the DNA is TGCGCCAGCAGCCATGGGGGGACGGGCAATCAGCCCCAGCATTTT. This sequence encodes CASSHGGTGNQPQHF.

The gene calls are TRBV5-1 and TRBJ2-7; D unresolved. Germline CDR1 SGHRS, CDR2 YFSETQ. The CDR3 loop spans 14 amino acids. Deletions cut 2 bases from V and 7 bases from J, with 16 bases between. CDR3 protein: CASSLTTAAGEQYF. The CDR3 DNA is TGCGCCAGCAGCTTAACGACGGCGGCTGGGGAGCAGTACTTC.

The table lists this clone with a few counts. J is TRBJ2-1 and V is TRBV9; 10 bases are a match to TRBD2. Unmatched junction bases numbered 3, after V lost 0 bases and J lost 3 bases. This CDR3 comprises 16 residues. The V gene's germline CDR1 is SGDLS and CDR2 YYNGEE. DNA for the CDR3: TGTGCCAGCAGCGTAGTTAGCGGGGGGAGCTACAATGAGCAGTTCTTC. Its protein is CASSVVSGGSYNEQFF.

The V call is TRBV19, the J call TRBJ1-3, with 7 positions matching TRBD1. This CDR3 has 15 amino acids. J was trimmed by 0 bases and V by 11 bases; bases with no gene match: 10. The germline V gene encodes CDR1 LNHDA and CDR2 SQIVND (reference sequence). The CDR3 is CAAGKDRSSGNTIYF. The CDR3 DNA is TGTGCCGCCGGGAAGGACAGGAGCTCTGGAAACACCATATATTTT.

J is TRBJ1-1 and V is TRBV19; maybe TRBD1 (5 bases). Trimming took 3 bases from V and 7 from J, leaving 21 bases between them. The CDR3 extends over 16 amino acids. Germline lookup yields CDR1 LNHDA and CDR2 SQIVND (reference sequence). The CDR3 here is CASSIRAGPGRDEAFF. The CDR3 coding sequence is TGTGCCAGTAGTATTCGGGCAGGCCCGGGGCGGGATGAAGCTTTCTTT.

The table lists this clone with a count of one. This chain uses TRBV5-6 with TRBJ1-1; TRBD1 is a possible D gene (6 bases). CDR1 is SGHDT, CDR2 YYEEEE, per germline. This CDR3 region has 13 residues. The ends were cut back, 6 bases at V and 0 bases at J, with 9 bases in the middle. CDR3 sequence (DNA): TGTGCCAGCACCAACAGGGTGAACACTGAAGCTTTCTTT. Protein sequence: CASTNRVNTEAFF.

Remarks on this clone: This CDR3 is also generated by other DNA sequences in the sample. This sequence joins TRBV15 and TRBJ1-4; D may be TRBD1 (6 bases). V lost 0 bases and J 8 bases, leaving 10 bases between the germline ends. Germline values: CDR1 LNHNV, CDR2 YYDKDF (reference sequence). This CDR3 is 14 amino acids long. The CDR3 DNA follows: TGTGCCACCAGCAGAGACAGGGGTGGAGAAAAACTGTTTTTT. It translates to CATSRDRGGEKLFF. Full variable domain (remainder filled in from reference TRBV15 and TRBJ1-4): DAMVIQNPRYQVTQFGKPVTLSCSQTLNHNVMYWYQQKSSQAPKLLFHYYDKDFNNEADTPDNFQSRRPNTSFCFLDIRSPGLGDTAMYLCATSRDRGGEKLFFGSGTQLSVL.

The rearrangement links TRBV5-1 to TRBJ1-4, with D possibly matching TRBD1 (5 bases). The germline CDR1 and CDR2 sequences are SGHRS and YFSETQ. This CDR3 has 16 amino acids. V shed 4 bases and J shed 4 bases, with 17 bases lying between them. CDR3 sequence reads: CASSPGSNRINEKLFF. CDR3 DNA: TGCGCCAGCAGCCCGGGCTCCAACAGGATTAATGAAAAACTGTTTTTT.